Listed below are T cell receptor beta chains from one sample, sequenced in a study of blood T cell repertoires in COVID-19. The assay was immunoSEQ multiplex PCR, and TCRdb's table has in-frame clones only and misses some. The sample consists of around 95,000 clones, approximately 90% of them appearing once. Input material: peripheral blood. All receptors derive from a man aged 45 to 65 with acute or convalescent COVID-19. The CDR3 runs from the conserved cysteine through the conserved F or W. The order of the fields is CDR3 DNA, CDR3 protein, V gene, J gene, clone size, D gene. The D gene is left open where the match is weak. Part of the rows lack a size; the others show once, few, many or a class for expanded clones.

CDR3nt: TGCGCCAGCAGCGTCTCTCAGGGGGCCATCAATGAGCAGTTCTTC
CDR3aa: CASSVSQGAINEQFF
v_gene: TRBV5-1
j_gene: TRBJ2-1
abundance: NA
d_gene: TRBD1

CDR3nt: TGCGCCAGCAGTCCCGCCCCGGGGGATGACTATGGCTACACCTTC
CDR3aa: CASSPAPGDDYGYTF
v_gene: TRBV5-1
j_gene: TRBJ1-2
abundance: once
d_gene: NA

CDR3nt: TGTGCCAGCTCACGAGACGCGGACAGGGAGAACACTGAAGCTTTCTTT
CDR3aa: CASSRDADRENTEAFF
v_gene: TRBV18
j_gene: TRBJ1-1
abundance: NA
d_gene: TRBD1

CDR3nt: TGCGCCAGCAGCCAAGTTGTTGACGTGGGACTAGCGGGGGTCTTGTACTTC
CDR3aa: CASSQVVDVGLAGVLYF
v_gene: TRBV4-1
j_gene: TRBJ2-7
abundance: NA
d_gene: TRBD2

CDR3nt: TGTGCCAGCAGTGAACAGGCTTACAGGGGGCTATTGTATACTGAAGCTTTCTTT
CDR3aa: CASSEQAYRGLLYTEAFF
v_gene: TRBV2
j_gene: TRBJ1-1
abundance: once
d_gene: TRBD1

CDR3nt: TGTGCCAGCTCACCCCTCGCGGGAGGCCCTACCGGGGAGCTGTTTTTT
CDR3aa: CASSPLAGGPTGELFF
v_gene: TRBV18
j_gene: TRBJ2-2
abundance: NA
d_gene: TRBD2

CDR3nt: TGTGCCAGCAGCCAAGAGTTGCGAGGGAGATCGCGTGGTGAGCAGTTCTTC
CDR3aa: CASSQELRGRSRGEQFF
v_gene: TRBV3-1/TRBV3-2
j_gene: TRBJ2-1
abundance: NA
d_gene: NA

CDR3nt: TGTGCCAGCAGCCCCGAACACGCCTACGAGCAGTACTTC
CDR3aa: CASSPEHAYEQYF
v_gene: TRBV9
j_gene: TRBJ2-7
abundance: NA
d_gene: NA

CDR3nt: TGTGCCAGCAGCGCAGGGGTGGGTAGCGGGAACAATGAGCAGTTCTTC
CDR3aa: CASSAGVGSGNNEQFF
v_gene: TRBV9
j_gene: TRBJ2-1
abundance: NA
d_gene: TRBD2

CDR3nt: TGTGCCAGCAGCTTACCTGGGTCAGGTCCAGACTATGGCTACACCTTC
CDR3aa: CASSLPGSGPDYGYTF
v_gene: TRBV7-9
j_gene: TRBJ1-2
abundance: NA
d_gene: NA

CDR3nt: TGTGCCACCAGTGATCGTAGCGGATTCACAGATACGCAGTATTTT
CDR3aa: CATSDRSGFTDTQYF
v_gene: TRBV24-1
j_gene: TRBJ2-3
abundance: NA
d_gene: NA

CDR3nt: TGTGCCACCAGTGAATCTCAGGGGGCGTCCTACGAGCAGTACTTC
CDR3aa: CATSESQGASYEQYF
v_gene: TRBV24-1
j_gene: TRBJ2-7
abundance: NA
d_gene: TRBD1

CDR3nt: TGTGCCAGCAGTGAATTAAGGGGGGGGGCTGCAACTAATGAAAAACTGTTTTTT
CDR3aa: CASSELRGGAATNEKLFF
v_gene: TRBV25-1
j_gene: TRBJ1-4
abundance: NA
d_gene: NA

CDR3nt: TGTGCCAGCAGTGAAGCGGGAGGGGGTAGAAATGAGCAGTTCTTC
CDR3aa: CASSEAGGGRNEQFF
v_gene: TRBV2
j_gene: TRBJ2-1
abundance: NA
d_gene: NA

CDR3nt: TGTGCCTCTATAGACTCTCCGGGGAATGAAAAACTGTTTTTT
CDR3aa: CASIDSPGNEKLFF
v_gene: TRBV4-2
j_gene: TRBJ1-4
abundance: once
d_gene: NA

CDR3nt: TGTGCCAGCAGCTTACTGACAGGGGGCGCCGGGGAGACCCAGTACTTC
CDR3aa: CASSLLTGGAGETQYF
v_gene: TRBV7-7
j_gene: TRBJ2-5
abundance: NA
d_gene: TRBD1

CDR3nt: TGTGCCAGCAGTTTACAGGGAAGGGAGCAGTACTTC
CDR3aa: CASSLQGREQYF
v_gene: TRBV12-3/TRBV12-4
j_gene: TRBJ2-7
abundance: once
d_gene: NA

CDR3nt: TGTGCCAGCAGTGGGTTGGAGGCTAGCGGAAGTCCAGATACGCAGTATTTT
CDR3aa: CASSGLEASGSPDTQYF
v_gene: TRBV2
j_gene: TRBJ2-3
abundance: few
d_gene: TRBD2

CDR3nt: TGTGCCAGCAGCCAAGCAGGGGGGACCGGGGAGCTGTTTTTT
CDR3aa: CASSQAGGTGELFF
v_gene: TRBV3-1/TRBV3-2
j_gene: TRBJ2-2
abundance: NA
d_gene: NA

CDR3nt: TGTGCCATCAGTGAAAGACTGGGAGGGCCCTACAATGAGCAGTTCTTC
CDR3aa: CAISERLGGPYNEQFF
v_gene: TRBV10-3
j_gene: TRBJ2-1
abundance: NA
d_gene: TRBD2

CDR3nt: TGTGCCAGCAGTCAGGGGGTTGCAACTAATGAAAAACTGTTTTTT
CDR3aa: CASSQGVATNEKLFF
v_gene: TRBV11-2
j_gene: TRBJ1-4
abundance: NA
d_gene: TRBD1

CDR3nt: TGTGCCAGCACCCCGTGGTGGCGGGCCTCTCAAGAGACCCAGTACTTC
CDR3aa: CASTPWWRASQETQYF
v_gene: TRBV7-2
j_gene: TRBJ2-5
abundance: NA
d_gene: NA

CDR3nt: TGTGCCAGCAGCTTACTAGGGACAAATGAAAAACTGTTTTTT
CDR3aa: CASSLLGTNEKLFF
v_gene: TRBV11-2
j_gene: TRBJ1-4
abundance: NA
d_gene: NA

CDR3nt: TGTGCCAGCCTCAGGGGGGACAGGGCCCATCAGCCCCAGCATTTT
CDR3aa: CASLRGDRAHQPQHF
v_gene: TRBV6-5
j_gene: TRBJ1-5
abundance: NA
d_gene: TRBD1

CDR3nt: TGTGCCACCAGTGACCCGACAGGGGGAAATCAGCCCCAGCATTTT
CDR3aa: CATSDPTGGNQPQHF
v_gene: TRBV24-1
j_gene: TRBJ1-5
abundance: NA
d_gene: TRBD1

CDR3nt: TGTGCCAGCAGTCTAAGACAGGGAGGAAAAGATACGCAGTATTTT
CDR3aa: CASSLRQGGKDTQYF
v_gene: TRBV6-6
j_gene: TRBJ2-3
abundance: NA
d_gene: NA

CDR3nt: TGCGCCAGCAGCGTGATCCCGGGACTAGCGGGCGGGGAGCTGTTTTTT
CDR3aa: CASSVIPGLAGGELFF
v_gene: TRBV5-1
j_gene: TRBJ2-2
abundance: NA
d_gene: TRBD2